These 25 T cell receptor beta chains share one sample of origin, sequenced in a study of T cells in Graves' hyperthyroidism and ophthalmopathy. What was amplified from RNA transcripts were TCR beta CDR3 regions. TCR CDR3 regions were first amplified by RT-PCR with HTBI primers. MiXCR was run by TCRdb on the multiplex PCR reads, yielding one entry per CDR3 protein. The sample shows approximately 600,000 distinct CDR3 sequences, about 14% of them seen only once. Sequencing used blood. The receptor set was obtained from a woman between 18 and 29 years old with Graves' ophthalmopathy.

In its sample, this clonotype was seen many times. The chain is built from TRBV27 and TRBJ2-3, with 7 bases fitting TRBD2. This CDR3 comprises 15 residues. Per germline, CDR1 MNHEY and CDR2 SMNVEV (reference sequence). The ends lost 8 bases at V and 0 bases at J; junction bases unmatched: 8. DNA of the CDR3: TGTGCCAGCTGGTGGCGGGGGATAAGCACAGATACGCAGTATTTT. Translating gives CASWWRGISTDTQYF.

This clonotype came up many times. The chain recombines TRBV12-3 or TRBV12-4 with TRBJ1-2; 8 nucleotides match TRBD1. V lost 1 base, J lost 4 bases, and 2 bases stayed unmatched. This CDR3 spans 14 amino acids. The CDR3 sequence: CASSLGTGTYGYTF. In nucleotides, the CDR3 is TGTGCCAGCAGTTTAGGGACAGGGACCTATGGCTACACCTTC.

The sample holds many counts of this clonotype. The V call is TRBV28, the J call TRBJ2-3, with D tentatively TRBD1 or TRBD2 (5 bases each). This CDR3 is 17 amino acids long. V was cut by 0 bases and J by 3 bases, with 16 bases left in between. Germline values: CDR1 MDHEN, CDR2 SYDVKM. The CDR3 region is CASSLWPGPGTTDTQYF. CDR3 nucleotide sequence: TGTGCCAGCAGTTTATGGCCGGGCCCAGGGACGACAGATACGCAGTATTTT.

This chain uses TRBV20-1 with TRBJ2-5, with 13 bases fitting TRBD2. Trimming took 7 bases from V and 5 from J; bases not matched to a gene: 1. CDR1 DFQATT and CDR2 SNEGSKA come from the germline V gene (reference sequence). CDR3 length equals 12 residues. In nucleotides, the CDR3 is TGCAGTGGGACTAGCGGGAGTGAGACCCAGTACTTC. It is translated as CSGTSGSETQYF.

This clonotype was counted ten times or more. A read error may account for a junction end that differs from germline. The gene calls are TRBV11-2 and TRBJ2-1; TRBD2 aligns across 14 bases. The CDR3 length is 16 residues. Germline values: CDR1 SGHAT, CDR2 FQNNGV. The CDR3 protein is CASSLGTSGRGNEQFF. The CDR3 DNA is TGTGCCAGCAGTTTAGGGACTAGCGGGAGAGGCAATGAGCAGTTCTTC.

This clonotype has just one count. This rearrangement joins TRBV29-1 to TRBJ1-2; D is possibly TRBD1 (5 bases). The CDR3 is 15 residues long. The germline CDR1 and CDR2 sequences are SQVTM and ANQGSEA. V was shortened by 6 bases and J by 6 bases, with 23 bases between the two germline ends. In nucleotides, the CDR3 is TGCAGCGTCCACAAAGGGCAGGGTAGTATCCATGGCTACACCTTC. This encodes CSVHKGQGSIHGYTF.

This clonotype came up many times. V gene TRBV20-1 combines with J gene TRBJ2-7; 8 bases map to TRBD1. After removal of 6 bases from V and 3 bases from J, the junction contained 7 bases not matched to a gene. CDR3 size: 13 residues. Germline V gene data show CDR1 as DFQATT and CDR2 as SNEGSKA (reference sequence). Here the CDR3 DNA reads TGCAGTGCGGAGGATACAGGGGGCTACGAGCAGTACTTC. Amino acid sequence: CSAEDTGGYEQYF.

This clonotype was counted only a few times. The chain carries TRBV29-1 and TRBJ2-4; D not resolved. Germline V gives CDR1 SQVTM, CDR2 ANQGSEA. V dropped 2 bases and J dropped 4 bases, with 9 bases sitting between them. The CDR3 consists of 13 residues. For the CDR3, the DNA is TGCAGCGTTGAAAAGGGCACGAAAAACATTCAGTACTTC. This sequence encodes CSVEKGTKNIQYF.

J is TRBJ2-7 and V is TRBV7-2; 10 bases are shared with TRBD1. This CDR3 spans 15 amino acids. V lost 3 bases and J lost 3; bases outside the gene matches: 5. Germline CDR1 is SGHTA and CDR2 is FQGNSA. The CDR3 coding sequence is TGTGCCAGCAGCTTTTGGGGACAGGGGATCTACGAGCAGTACTTC. Its protein is CASSFWGQGIYEQYF.

This clonotype was seen many times. The rearrangement links TRBV7-2 to TRBJ2-5; 9 bases are a match to TRBD2. The germline gives CDR1 SGHTA, CDR2 FQGNSA. The V gene end was trimmed by 2 bases and the J gene end by 5 bases; junction bases not matched to a gene: 15. The CDR3 totals 18 residues. Here the CDR3 DNA reads TGTGCCAGCAGCTTACAAGCGACTAGCGGTCTAGGGAGGGAGACCCAGTACTTC. Translation: CASSLQATSGLGRETQYF.

Ten or more counts support this clonotype. The J gene is TRBJ2-7, the V gene TRBV10-3; D is possibly TRBD1 or TRBD2 (8 bases each). CDR3 length: 20 amino acids. V lost 6 bases to trimming and J lost 0 bases, with 30 bases between them. The germline V gene has CDR1 ENHRY and CDR2 SYGVKD. This CDR3 reads CAISGGNSGGLREGSYEQYF. The CDR3 DNA follows: TGTGCCATCAGCGGGGGAAATTCAGGGGGCCTACGGGAGGGCTCCTACGAGCAGTACTTC.

This clonotype was recorded once. The chain carries TRBV15 and TRBJ1-5; unclear D gene. The CDR3 is 16 amino acids. V lost 5 bases and J 0 bases, leaving 14 bases between the germline ends. Germline CDR1 LNHNV, CDR2 YYDKDF (reference sequence). DNA for the CDR3: TGTGCCACCAGCTCCCTAATGGGGTATAGCAATCAGCCCCAGCATTTT. Its translation: CATSSLMGYSNQPQHF.

This clonotype occurred many times. V and J are TRBV28 and TRBJ2-7; 9 bases are shared with TRBD2. CDR1 is MDHEN and CDR2 is SYDVKM in the germline V gene. CDR3 size: 15 residues. Unmatched junction bases numbered 8, after V lost 6 bases and J lost 2 bases. The CDR3 sequence is CASRPTLAGPYEQYF. Written as DNA, the CDR3 is TGTGCCAGCAGACCGACCCTAGCGGGGCCCTACGAGCAGTACTTC.

This clonotype was seen many times. The rearrangement uses TRBV7-9 and TRBJ2-7; D remains unclear. The CDR3 extends over 14 amino acids. With 1 base removed from V and 4 bases from J, the gap between germline ends came to 11 bases. The germline CDR1 and CDR2 sequences are SEHNR and FQNEAQ (reference sequence). CDR3 sequence: CASSLVAARYEQYF. The CDR3 DNA follows: TGTGCCAGCAGCTTAGTGGCAGCCCGTTACGAGCAGTACTTC.

This clonotype was detected only a few times. The chain has TRBV9 and TRBJ1-1; D is undetermined. V was trimmed by 4 bases and J by 7 bases, leaving 17 bases between them. The CDR3 totals 14 residues. Germline assignment: CDR1 SGDLS and CDR2 YYNGEE. The CDR3 loop is CASSPHGGRIEAFF. DNA of the CDR3: TGTGCCAGCAGCCCCCACGGAGGGAGGATTGAAGCTTTCTTT.

This clonotype has a count of ten or more. The chain couples TRBV11-2 to TRBJ1-2; 9 positions match TRBD1. The CDR3 length is 15 residues. The trim removed 5 bases at V and 7 bases at J, leaving 11 bases unmatched. CDR1 SGHAT and CDR2 FQNNGV come from the germline V gene. CDR3 nucleotides: TGTGCCAGCAGCCCCGTTTCCCGACAGGGGGTTGGCTACACCTTC. The encoded protein is CASSPVSRQGVGYTF. The whole variable domain, filled in from reference TRBV11-2 and TRBJ1-2, reads EAGVAQSPRYKIIEKRQSVAFWCNPISGHATLYWYQQILGQGPKLLIQFQNNGVVDDSQLPKDRFSAERLKGVDSTLKIQPAKLEDSAVYLCASSPVSRQGVGYTFGSGTRLTVV.

The table lists this clonotype with a few counts. The rearrangement uses TRBV20-1 and TRBJ2-7, with 7 bases lining up with TRBD2. Germline loops: CDR1 DFQATT, CDR2 SNEGSKA (reference sequence). The CDR3 consists of 17 residues. After removal of 4 bases from V and 0 bases from J, the junction contained 15 bases not matched to a gene. The CDR3 DNA reads TGCAGTGCTATGGGAGTTGTCGGGGCTAGCGGCTCCTACGAGCAGTACTTC. It is translated as CSAMGVVGASGSYEQYF.

This clonotype was recorded at least ten times. The chain uses TRBV12-3 or TRBV12-4 and TRBJ1-5; TRBD1 matches 7 bases. V dropped 3 bases and J dropped 3; count of bases not matched to a gene: 8. The CDR3 covers 16 residues. CDR3 amino acids: CASSLGRDSSNQPQHF. The CDR3 bases are TGTGCCAGCAGTTTGGGCCGGGACAGTTCCAATCAGCCCCAGCATTTT.

The table lists this clonotype with a count of one. The chain employs TRBV30 and TRBJ1-1; D is unresolved. This CDR3 is built from 12 residues. In germline, CDR1 is GTSNPN, CDR2 SVGIG (reference sequence). Trimming cost V 8 bases and J 7 bases, with 17 bases left between them. The CDR3 coding sequence is TGTGCCCTGGGGTCGGACGTGGGTGAAGCTTTCTTT. It is translated as CALGSDVGEAFF.

The chain employs TRBV15 and TRBJ1-5, with 7 bases matching TRBD1. The CDR3 consists of 19 residues. Germline loops: CDR1 LNHNV, CDR2 YYDKDF (reference sequence). After removal of 2 bases from V and 4 bases from J, the junction contained 17 bases not matched to a gene. CDR3 region: CATSRSPTRGLYMNQPQHF. CDR3 sequence (DNA): TGTGCCACCAGCAGATCCCCCACGAGGGGGCTGTATATGAATCAGCCCCAGCATTTT.

The gene calls are TRBV4-2 and TRBJ1-3; tentative D call: TRBD1 (5 bases). The CDR3 is made up of 16 amino acids. CDR1 is LGHNA, CDR2 YNFKEQ, per germline. V dropped 4 bases and J dropped 0 bases, with 13 bases sitting between them. In DNA, the CDR3 is TGTGCCAGCAGCCCGCACGGGGCGAGCTCTGGAAACACCATATATTTT. Translating gives CASSPHGASSGNTIYF.

This clonotype was observed many times. This rearrangement joins TRBV6-1 to TRBJ1-5, with a weak D call TRBD1 (5 bases). V was shortened by 5 bases and J by 2 bases, with 13 bases between the two germline ends. Germline-derived CDR1 and CDR2 are MNHNS and SASEGT. This CDR3 comprises 15 residues. The CDR3 reads CASSYNWGGNQPQHF. DNA of the CDR3: TGTGCCAGCAGTTATAACTGGGGCGGCAATCAGCCCCAGCATTTT.

This clonotype showed up many times. This chain connects TRBV10-3 to TRBJ2-7, with 9 bases that match TRBD1. The germline V gene encodes CDR1 ENHRY and CDR2 SYGVKD. The J segment lost 7 bases and the V segment lost 5 bases, leaving 9 bases of the junction unmatched. This CDR3 has 14 amino acids. The CDR3 reads CAISSDRGQREQYF. The CDR3 region has the DNA TGTGCCATCAGTTCGGACAGGGGACAGCGGGAGCAGTACTTC.

This clonotype was seen at least ten times. The V and J genes are TRBV3-1 and TRBJ1-1; no clear D gene. CDR1 LGHDT and CDR2 YNNKEL come from the germline V gene (reference sequence). Trimming removed 0 bases from V and 1 base from J, with 6 bases in between. The CDR3 is 14 residues long. The CDR3 protein is CASSQEWANTEAFF. Written as DNA, the CDR3 is TGTGCCAGCAGCCAAGAGTGGGCGAACACTGAAGCTTTCTTT.

V usage is TRBV19 and J usage is TRBJ1-2; D is unresolved. Germline loops: CDR1 LNHDA, CDR2 SQIVND (reference sequence). The germline V and J ends were trimmed by 3 bases and 1 base, with 6 bases remaining between them. This CDR3 comprises 13 residues. CDR3 amino acids: CASSISSNYGYTF. Written as DNA, the CDR3 is TGTGCCAGTAGTATTAGTAGTAACTATGGCTACACCTTC.